Presented here are 9 T cell receptor beta chains from one specimen sequenced in a study of T-cell memory formation after mild COVID-19. TCRdb fed the 5' RACE reads into MiXCR, producing one record per CDR3 protein. This table has some 310,000 distinct CDR3 sequences, 20% to 25% appearing once. Sequenced material: PBMCs or a T cell subset sorted from them (not recorded which). These receptors were taken from a man aged 18 to 30 who had mild COVID-19 (a few samples of this study predate the infection). Cell type and time point are not known.

This clonotype was counted many times. The V call is TRBV4-3, the J call TRBJ1-1, with 7 bases identical to TRBD1. V trimming: 3 bases; J trimming: 3 bases; junction bases outside the gene matches: 4. The CDR3 is 14 residues long. The germline gives CDR1 LGHNA, CDR2 YSLEER. CDR3 nucleotides: TGCGCCAGCAGCCATCCCGACAGGGACACTGAAGCTTTCTTT. It yields the protein CASSHPDRDTEAFF.

For this clonotype: The junction shows a germline mismatch at one end, possibly a read error. The V gene is TRBV4-1, the J gene TRBJ1-1, with D unresolved. Germline CDR1 is MGHRA and CDR2 is YSYEKL. The CDR3 has 13 residues. CDR3 DNA sequence: TGCGCCAGCAGACAAGTTTCCAGACCTGAAGCTTTCTTT. This translates into CASRQVSRPEAFF.

The chain recombines TRBV5-1 with TRBJ1-1; TRBD1 is a possible D gene (6 bases). The V end lost 4 bases, the J end lost 1 base, and 11 bases lay between the germline ends. Per the germline V gene, CDR1 is SGHRS and CDR2 is YFSETQ. The CDR3 runs to 14 residues. The CDR3 spells CASSPGHENTEAFF. The CDR3 DNA reads as TGCGCCAGCAGCCCGGGACACGAGAACACTGAAGCTTTCTTT.

The V gene is TRBV20-1, the J gene TRBJ2-1, with TRBD1 as a possible D gene (6 bases). Germline V gives CDR1 DFQATT, CDR2 SNEGSKA (reference sequence). Trimming shortened V by 8 bases and J by 3 bases, and 17 bases separated the two germline ends. The length of the CDR3 is 14 residues. The CDR3 spells CSFLRVGGYNEQFF. For the CDR3, the DNA is TGCAGTTTTCTTCGTGTAGGGGGCTACAATGAGCAGTTCTTC.

The table lists this clonotype with many counts. Here the CDR3 reads CASSFRVNYGYTF. CDR3 sequence (DNA): TGTGCCAGCAGTTTTAGGGTCAACTATGGCTACACCTTC. The rearrangement uses TRBV12-3 or TRBV12-4 and TRBJ1-2, with D unclear. Trimming removed 3 bases at V and 2 bases at J, with 7 bases between. The CDR3 covers 13 residues.

In its sample, this clonotype was seen a few times. The V call is TRBV20-1, the J call TRBJ1-5; the D is unclear. V lost 0 bases and J lost 0, with 9 bases in between. The CDR3 consists of 15 residues. The V gene's germline CDR1 is DFQATT and CDR2 SNEGSKA (reference sequence). The CDR3 DNA reads TGCAGTGCTAGAGATTGGGGTATTAGCAATCAGCCCCAGCATTTT. This encodes CSARDWGISNQPQHF.

V gene TRBV7-2 combines with J gene TRBJ1-5; D is unresolved. Germline CDR1 and CDR2: SGHTA and FQGNSA. Trimming pared 3 bases from V and 4 bases from J, leaving 10 bases between. The CDR3 covers 14 residues. The CDR3 DNA is TGTGCCAGCAGCTTCATGGGCTCGAATCAGCCCCAGCATTTT. It is translated as CASSFMGSNQPQHF.

The chain uses TRBV7-8 and TRBJ2-5, with D possibly TRBD1 on 5 matching bases. There are 16 residues in the CDR3. Germline values: CDR1 SGHVS, CDR2 FQNEAQ. Trimming left V 2 bases short and J 5 bases short, with 18 bases between. This chain's CDR3 is CASSLPLGQNPETQYF. The CDR3 DNA reads TGTGCCAGCAGCTTACCGCTGGGGCAGAATCCGGAGACCCAGTACTTC.

The gene calls are TRBV6-6 and TRBJ2-6; no firm D call. Germline V gives CDR1 MNHNY, CDR2 SVGAGI (reference sequence). This CDR3 comprises 16 residues. The germline V and J ends were trimmed by 2 bases and 0 bases, with 8 bases remaining between them. As DNA, the CDR3 is TGTGCCAGCAGTTACGACGGCCTCTCTGGGGCCAACGTCCTGACTTTC. Its translation is CASSYDGLSGANVLTF.